The clone carrying this T cell receptor beta chain has a count of ten or more. Its specificity is unknown. CDR3 length: 13 amino acids. V lost 0 bases and J 6 bases, leaving 9 bases between the germline ends. Germline-derived CDR1 and CDR2 are SGHRS and YFSETQ. This record belongs to a study of T cells after yellow fever vaccination. Each CDR3 protein gets one entry after TCRdb re-called the 5' RACE reads with MiXCR. The repertoire holds approximately 610,000 distinct CDR3 sequences, with 17% as singletons. Overall study results and limits: The appearance of a small share of clonotypes in both CD4 and CD8 compartments was observed.

The chain recombines TRBV5-1 with TRBJ1-2; D uncertain. Sequencing used PBMCs, obtained less than 6 days after the first yellow fever vaccination. This clonotype originated in a man between 18 and 29 years old who received the YFV17D yellow fever vaccine. The CDR3 spells CASSLAGGDGYTF. CDR3 nucleotides: TGCGCCAGCAGCTTGGCCGGCGGGGATGGCTACACCTTC.